These 4 T cell receptor beta chains were all obtained from the same sample, sequenced in a study of cytomegalovirus exposure and HLA in healthy donors. PCR used 60 Vbeta primers and 13 Jbeta primers. Clones were read by immunoSEQ multiplex PCR, and TCRdb kept only the in-frame ones, dropping some. This sample has 120,000 or so clones, with 55% to 75% found just once. The sample consisted of PBMCs. These receptors all come from a young man in good health and CMV-seropositive.

Here the CDR3 reads CASSVSGGRYNEQFF. The CDR3 DNA is TGTGCCAGCAGCGTCTCGGGAGGCCGCTACAATGAGCAGTTCTTC. This chain joins TRBV9 and TRBJ2-1; 7 bases agree with TRBD2. The length of the CDR3 is 15 residues. J gave up 3 bases and V 2 bases, and 5 bases lay outside the gene matches. Germline V lookup: CDR1 SGDLS, CDR2 YYNGEE.

This clone occurred once. The J gene is TRBJ2-5, the V gene TRBV10-3; 8 nucleotides line up with TRBD2. This CDR3 comprises 14 residues. V lost 5 bases and J lost 11; bases outside the gene matches: 13. From germline, CDR1 is ENHRY and CDR2 SYGVKD. CDR3 region: CAISSGSGALEQYF. The CDR3 DNA reads TGTGCCATCAGTTCCGGTAGCGGGGCGCTTGAGCAGTACTTC.

The chain employs TRBV27 and TRBJ2-6; 9 bases are shared with TRBD1. The CDR3 spans 16 residues. The trim removed 6 bases at V and 0 bases at J, leaving 3 bases unmatched. Germline values: CDR1 MNHEY, CDR2 SMNVEV (reference sequence). The CDR3 spells CASSSTGGSGANVLTF. The CDR3 bases are TGTGCCAGCAGCTCGACAGGGGGCTCTGGGGCCAACGTCCTGACTTTC.

V gene TRBV5-1 combines with J gene TRBJ2-3; no definite D call. The germline V and J ends were trimmed by 0 bases and 4 bases, with 15 bases remaining between them. CDR1 and CDR2 from the germline V gene are SGHRS and YFSETQ. The CDR3 covers 16 residues. CDR3 coding DNA: TGCGCCAGCAGCTTGGCCCCACAATTGGTCGCAGATACGCAGTATTTT. Protein sequence: CASSLAPQLVADTQYF.